Below are 25 T cell receptor beta chains sequenced from a single sample in a study of blood T cell repertoires in COVID-19. Some clones are missing from TCRdb's copy, which holds only in-frame ones; the method was immunoSEQ multiplex PCR. In the table there are about 250,000 clones, around four fifths of which are singletons. The sequenced sample consisted of peripheral blood. The receptors originated from a man older than 75 with acute or convalescent COVID-19.

The genes are TRBV6-5 and TRBJ1-2, with D perhaps matching TRBD1 (6 bases). Germline assignment: CDR1 MNHEY and CDR2 SVGAGI. Trimming removed 5 bases from V and 0 bases from J, with 13 bases in between. CDR3 length: 15 amino acids. DNA for the CDR3: TGTGCCAGCAGTCCCCAGGGGTTAGCTAACTATGGCTACACCTTC. Protein product: CASSPQGLANYGYTF.

The chain is built from TRBV7-6 and TRBJ1-6; weak D call: TRBD1 (6 bases). Germline V gene lookup returns CDR1 SGHVS and CDR2 FNYEAQ. V lost 5 bases and J 4 bases, leaving 12 bases between the germline ends. This CDR3 region has 15 residues. CDR3 amino acids: CASSKQGSYNSPLHF. The CDR3, as DNA: TGTGCCAGCAGCAAACAGGGATCGTATAATTCACCCCTCCACTTT.

This chain connects TRBV18 to TRBJ2-6; D may be TRBD1 (6 bases). The CDR3 is 17 amino acids. Germline V lookup: CDR1 KGHSH, CDR2 LQKENI. V was pared by 4 bases and J by 1 base, with 14 bases between. The DNA for the CDR3 is TGTGCCAGCTCACGGGGCAGGGGTCCTTCTGGGGCCAACGTCCTGACTTTC. Encoded protein: CASSRGRGPSGANVLTF.

Of note for this clone: A read error may produce the germline difference seen at one junction end. The CDR3 sequence: CASSLIRTSGSVF. CDR3 DNA: TGCGCCAGCAGCCTAATTAGGACTAGCGGGAGCGTCTTC. The chain has TRBV4-1 and TRBJ2-1, with 13 bases matching TRBD2. This CDR3 has 13 amino acids. Germline V gene data show CDR1 as MGHRA and CDR2 as YSYEKL.

The chain is built from TRBV3-1 (or the pseudogene TRBV3-2) and TRBJ2-5; D unresolved. Trimming removed 1 base from V and 4 bases from J, with 7 bases in between. Germline-derived CDR1 and CDR2 are LGHDT and YNNKEL (reference sequence). The CDR3 runs to 13 residues. In nucleotides, the CDR3 is TGTGCCAGCAGCCAAGCAGGCCGAGAGACCCAGTACTTC. Its protein product is CASSQAGRETQYF.

The chain combines TRBV3-1 (or the pseudogene TRBV3-2) with TRBJ2-7; 8 nucleotides agree with TRBD1. The CDR3 extends over 14 amino acids. V gave up 8 bases and J gave up 6 bases; unmatched junction bases: 12. Germline CDR1 reads LGHDT; CDR2 reads YNNKEL (reference sequence). The CDR3 DNA reads TGTGCCAGCGGCCTCTATGGACAGGGCTCCGAGCAGTACTTC. It is translated as CASGLYGQGSEQYF.

The sample holds one count of this clone. The rearrangement uses TRBV19 and TRBJ2-2; TRBD2 is a possible D gene (6 bases). Trimming left V 6 bases short and J 7 bases short, with 15 bases between. Germline V lookup: CDR1 LNHDA, CDR2 SQIVND (reference sequence). This CDR3 contains 14 residues. CDR3 amino acids: CASRVTWEDGELFF. CDR3 in DNA: TGTGCCAGTAGGGTTACTTGGGAGGACGGGGAGCTGTTTTTT.

The chain is built from TRBV5-4 and TRBJ2-3, with TRBD1 matching over 7 bases. The CDR3 spans 15 residues. The V and J ends lost 4 bases and 2 bases, in that order; junction bases with no gene match: 7. The germline CDR1 and CDR2 sequences are SGHNT and YYREEE (reference sequence). The CDR3 sequence: CASSKQGIITDTQYF. The CDR3 DNA sequence: TGTGCCAGCAGCAAACAGGGGATTATCACAGATACGCAGTATTTT.

This chain links TRBV27 with TRBJ2-7; 9 positions agree with TRBD1. This CDR3 spans 15 amino acids. CDR1 and CDR2 (germline): MNHEY, SMNVEV (reference sequence). The junction had 9 bases not matched to a gene; V was cut back by 9 bases and J by 0 bases. Written as DNA, the CDR3 is TGTGCCAGGCTCAGGGACAGGGACAACTCCTACGAGCAGTACTTC. It yields the protein CARLRDRDNSYEQYF.

The rearrangement links TRBV5-1 to TRBJ1-6; 10 nucleotides line up with TRBD1. This CDR3 is built from 16 residues. V lost 0 bases to trimming and J lost 9 bases; unmatched junction nucleotides: 6. From germline, CDR1 is SGHRS and CDR2 YFSETQ. The chain's CDR3 is CASSLGGTGAISPLHF. The CDR3 DNA reads TGCGCCAGCAGCTTGGGCGGGACAGGGGCTATTTCACCCCTCCACTTT.

The rearrangement links TRBV6-1 to TRBJ1-6, with D unclear. CDR1 and CDR2 from the germline V gene are MNHNS and SASEGT. Trimming cost V 2 bases and J 0 bases, with 11 bases left between them. CDR3 size: 17 residues. CDR3 nucleotides: TGTGCCAGCAGTGAAACCTTTGAGGGCTCCTATAATTCACCCCTCCACTTT. As protein: CASSETFEGSYNSPLHF.

This chain links TRBV18 with TRBJ2-1; TRBD2 agrees at 11 bases. The CDR3 is 16 amino acids. The trim removed 6 bases at V and 2 bases at J, leaving 6 bases unmatched. Germline V gene data show CDR1 as KGHSH and CDR2 as LQKENI. The CDR3 protein is CASSQTTSGTYNEQFF. In DNA, the CDR3 is TGTGCCAGCTCCCAAACGACTAGCGGGACCTACAATGAGCAGTTCTTC.

In its sample, this clone was seen once. The rearrangement links TRBV7-6 to TRBJ1-5; possible D gene TRBD1, 6 bases. Germline CDR1 and CDR2: SGHVS and FNYEAQ. Trimming pared 0 bases from V and 4 bases from J, leaving 13 bases between. The CDR3 has 16 amino acids. CDR3 loop: CASSLAPLGQNQPQHF. The CDR3 DNA is TGTGCCAGCAGCTTAGCGCCTTTAGGACAGAATCAGCCCCAGCATTTT.

This chain joins TRBV19 and TRBJ2-7; 13 nucleotides match TRBD2. The CDR3 is 15 residues long. With V trimmed by 0 bases and J by 9 bases, 5 bases remained unmatched. The germline V gene has CDR1 LNHDA and CDR2 SQIVND (reference sequence). The CDR3 protein is CASSIEAGLAGAQYF. The CDR3 DNA sequence: TGTGCCAGTAGTATAGAGGCCGGACTAGCGGGAGCGCAGTACTTC.

The count of this clone is one. The chain couples TRBV10-3 to TRBJ2-7; 8 bases line up with TRBD2. CDR1 is ENHRY, CDR2 SYGVKD, per germline. This CDR3 has 12 residues. V shed 8 bases and J 4 bases; nucleotides not matched to a gene: 4. The DNA of the CDR3 is TGTGCCATCGGACTAGCAAGTTACGAGCAGTACTTC. Its protein product is CAIGLASYEQYF.

The CDR3 reads CASNRDRENPQHF. The CDR3 DNA reads TGTGCCAGCAACCGGGACAGAGAAAACCCCCAGCATTTT. This sequence joins TRBV19 and TRBJ1-5, with TRBD1 matching over 7 bases. This CDR3 contains 13 residues. Germline-derived CDR1 and CDR2 are LNHDA and SQIVND (reference sequence). Germline trimming cut 9 bases from V and 10 bases from J; bases unmatched to any gene: 12.

The chain joins TRBV9 to TRBJ2-3; TRBD1 matches at 9 bases. The germline V gene encodes CDR1 SGDLS and CDR2 YYNGEE. The CDR3 covers 15 residues. V was clipped by 0 bases and J by 4 bases; unmatched bases: 3. The CDR3 protein is CASSVDRGPPDTQYF. In nucleotides, the CDR3 is TGTGCCAGCAGCGTAGACAGGGGGCCCCCAGATACGCAGTATTTT.

This clone is a singleton in its sample. The chain combines TRBV30 with TRBJ2-3, with D maybe TRBD1 (6 bases). Trimming took off 3 bases at V and 5 bases at J, with 9 bases between the two ends. There are 12 residues in the CDR3. Per germline, CDR1 GTSNPN and CDR2 SVGIG (reference sequence). CDR3 sequence reads: CAWSQGRDTQYF. Here the CDR3 DNA reads TGTGCCTGGAGCCAGGGGCGAGATACGCAGTATTTT.

This clone has just one count. V gene TRBV13 combines with J gene TRBJ1-2; D possibly corresponds to TRBD1 (5 bases). The V end lost 4 bases, the J end lost 0 bases, and 18 bases lay between the germline ends. This CDR3 has 17 amino acids. CDR1 is PRHDT and CDR2 is FYEKMQ in the germline V gene (reference sequence). The CDR3 DNA sequence: TGTGCCAGCAGCTCCTACACAAAACAGGTTGCTAACTATGGCTACACCTTC. Its protein product is CASSSYTKQVANYGYTF.

The CDR3 nucleotides read TGCGCCAGCAGCCAAGGGACAGGGGGGAGTCATGGCTACACCTTC. Encoded protein: CASSQGTGGSHGYTF. The chain has TRBV5-1 and TRBJ1-2; TRBD1 agrees at 11 bases. Trimming cost V 4 bases and J 6 bases; bases outside gene matches: 8. Germline-derived CDR1 and CDR2 are SGHRS and YFSETQ. The CDR3 has 15 residues.

This clone was recorded a few times. The chain is built from TRBV24-1 and TRBJ2-5; TRBD2 aligns across 7 bases. Germline CDR1 KGHDR, CDR2 SFDVKD. V trimming: 11 bases; J trimming: 4 bases; junction bases outside the gene matches: 15. The CDR3 consists of 15 residues. CDR3 in DNA: TGTGCCAGTGGGGGAGGGCCCCTTTTTGGAGAGACCCAGTACTTC. Residues: CASGGGPLFGETQYF.

The chain couples TRBV27 to TRBJ2-4; 7 nucleotides match TRBD1. The germline gives CDR1 MNHEY, CDR2 SMNVEV (reference sequence). V was clipped by 4 bases and J by 10 bases; unmatched bases: 16. The CDR3 is 16 amino acids. CDR3 in amino acids: CASSSDTGAVRWIQYF. For the CDR3, the DNA is TGTGCCAGCAGTTCTGACACAGGGGCGGTAAGGTGGATTCAGTACTTC.

The V gene is TRBV2, the J gene TRBJ1-1; 7 nucleotides align to TRBD1. In germline, CDR1 is SNHLY, CDR2 FYNNEI. V was clipped by 6 bases and J by 9 bases; unmatched bases: 13. The CDR3 covers 14 residues. This chain's CDR3 is CASRAGTDYEKAFF. As DNA, the CDR3 is TGTGCCAGCAGAGCCGGGACAGACTATGAAAAAGCTTTCTTT.

This clone was recorded many times. The J gene is TRBJ2-2, the V gene TRBV18; 9 bases fit TRBD2. This CDR3 comprises 16 residues. From germline, CDR1 is KGHSH and CDR2 LQKENI. V lost 5 bases to trimming and J lost 5 bases; unmatched junction nucleotides: 9. CDR3 amino acids: CASSKAGGPFTGELFF. CDR3 nucleotides: TGTGCCAGCTCAAAGGCGGGAGGGCCGTTTACCGGGGAGCTGTTTTTT.

V and J are TRBV7-9 and TRBJ1-5; 11 positions match TRBD1. The V and J ends lost 7 bases and 5 bases, in that order; junction bases with no gene match: 10. CDR1 is SEHNR, CDR2 FQNEAQ, per germline (reference sequence). CDR3 size: 16 residues. The CDR3 is CASTQWDRGKHQPQHF. The CDR3 region has the DNA TGTGCCAGCACTCAATGGGACAGGGGGAAACATCAGCCCCAGCATTTT.